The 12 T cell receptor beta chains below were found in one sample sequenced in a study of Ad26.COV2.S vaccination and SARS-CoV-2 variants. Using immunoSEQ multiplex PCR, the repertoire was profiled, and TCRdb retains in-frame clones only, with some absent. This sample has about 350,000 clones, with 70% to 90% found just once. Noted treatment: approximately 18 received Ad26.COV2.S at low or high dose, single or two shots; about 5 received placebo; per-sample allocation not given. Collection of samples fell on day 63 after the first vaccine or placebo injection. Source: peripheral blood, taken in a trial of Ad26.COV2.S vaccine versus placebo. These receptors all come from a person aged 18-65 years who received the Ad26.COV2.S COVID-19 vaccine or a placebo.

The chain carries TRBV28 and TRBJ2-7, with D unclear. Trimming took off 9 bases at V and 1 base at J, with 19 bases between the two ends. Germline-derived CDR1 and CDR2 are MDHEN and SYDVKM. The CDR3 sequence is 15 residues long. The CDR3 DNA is TGTGCCAGTTCGGGTGGAGTGCAGGAATCCTACGAGCAGTACTTC. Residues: CASSGGVQESYEQYF.

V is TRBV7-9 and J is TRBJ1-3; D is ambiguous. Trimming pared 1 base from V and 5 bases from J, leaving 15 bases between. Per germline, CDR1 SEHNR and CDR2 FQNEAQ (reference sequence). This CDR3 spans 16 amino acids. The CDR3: CASSLGAGGGRNTIYF. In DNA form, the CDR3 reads TGTGCCAGCAGCTTAGGGGCGGGAGGTGGAAGAAACACCATATATTTT.

The CDR3 loop is CAGRTGVTIQYF. The CDR3 DNA follows: TGTGCCGGGCGGACAGGGGTGACCATTCAGTACTTC. This chain joins TRBV25-1 and TRBJ2-4; 9 nucleotides match TRBD1. Germline CDR1 is MGHDK and CDR2 is SYGVNS. V shed 11 bases and J 9 bases; nucleotides not matched to a gene: 8. This CDR3 contains 12 residues. The whole variable domain, remainder taken from reference TRBV25-1 and TRBJ2-4, is EADIYQTPRYLVIGTGKKITLECSQTMGHDKMYWYQQDPGMELHLIHYSYGVNSTEKGDLSSESTVSRIRTEHFPLTLESARPSHTSQYLCAGRTGVTIQYFGAGTRLSVL.

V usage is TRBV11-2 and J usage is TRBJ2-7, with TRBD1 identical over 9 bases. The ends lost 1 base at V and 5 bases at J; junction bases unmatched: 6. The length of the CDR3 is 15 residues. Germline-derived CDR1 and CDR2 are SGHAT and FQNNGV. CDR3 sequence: CASSLGRDRAHEQYF. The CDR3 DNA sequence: TGTGCCAGCAGCTTAGGCCGGGACAGGGCCCACGAGCAGTACTTC.

In nucleotides, the CDR3 is TGTGCCAGCAGCCCGGCGGGGACACCCTATGGCTACACCTTC. As protein: CASSPAGTPYGYTF. V usage is TRBV7-6 and J usage is TRBJ1-2; a weak D match, TRBD1 (6 bases). The CDR3 has 14 amino acids. The germline gives CDR1 SGHVS, CDR2 FNYEAQ. Trimming pared 5 bases from V and 4 bases from J, leaving 14 bases between. The full variable domain, with the rest looked up from reference TRBV7-6 and TRBJ1-2, is GAGVSQSPRYKVTKRGQDVALRCDPISGHVSLYWYRQALGQGPEFLTYFNYEAQQDKSGLPNDRFSAERPEGSISTLTIQRTEQRDSAMYRCASSPAGTPYGYTFGSGTRLTVV.

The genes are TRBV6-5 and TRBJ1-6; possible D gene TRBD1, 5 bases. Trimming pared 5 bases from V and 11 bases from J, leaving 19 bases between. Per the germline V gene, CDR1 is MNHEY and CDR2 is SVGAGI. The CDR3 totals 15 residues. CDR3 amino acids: CASSRSGQGSPPLHF. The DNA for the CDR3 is TGTGCCAGCAGTCGGAGTGGGCAGGGATCGCCACCCCTCCACTTT.

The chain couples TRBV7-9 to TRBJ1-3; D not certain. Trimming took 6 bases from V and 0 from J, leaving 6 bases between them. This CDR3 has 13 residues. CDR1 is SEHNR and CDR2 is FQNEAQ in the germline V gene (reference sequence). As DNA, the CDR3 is TGTGCCAGCAGAGATGACTCTGGAAACACCATATATTTT. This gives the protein CASRDDSGNTIYF.

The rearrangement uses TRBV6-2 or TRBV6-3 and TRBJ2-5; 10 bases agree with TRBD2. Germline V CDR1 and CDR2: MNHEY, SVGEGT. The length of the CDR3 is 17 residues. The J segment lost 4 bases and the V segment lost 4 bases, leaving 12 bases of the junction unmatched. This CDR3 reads CASSSGPSGSVRETQYF. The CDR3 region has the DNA TGTGCCAGCAGTTCTGGCCCTAGCGGGAGCGTTAGAGAGACCCAGTACTTC.

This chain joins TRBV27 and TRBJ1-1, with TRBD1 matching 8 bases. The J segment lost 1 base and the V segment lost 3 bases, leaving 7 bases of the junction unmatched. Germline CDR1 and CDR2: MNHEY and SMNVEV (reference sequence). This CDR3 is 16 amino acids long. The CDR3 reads CASSFPRQGWNTEAFF. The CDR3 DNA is TGTGCCAGCAGTTTCCCGAGACAGGGGTGGAACACTGAAGCTTTCTTT.

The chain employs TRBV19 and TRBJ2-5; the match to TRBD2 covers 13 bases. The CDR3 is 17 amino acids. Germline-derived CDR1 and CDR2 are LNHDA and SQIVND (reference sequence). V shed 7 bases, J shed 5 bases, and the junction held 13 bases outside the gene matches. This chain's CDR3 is CASTLGLAGASGETQYF. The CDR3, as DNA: TGTGCCAGTACCCTTGGACTAGCGGGAGCGTCGGGGGAGACCCAGTACTTC.

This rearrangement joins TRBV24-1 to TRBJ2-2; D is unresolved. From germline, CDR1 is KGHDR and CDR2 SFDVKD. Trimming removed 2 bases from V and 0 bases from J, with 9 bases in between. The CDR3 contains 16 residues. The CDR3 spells CATSDYPASNTGELFF. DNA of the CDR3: TGTGCCACCAGTGATTACCCAGCCTCGAACACCGGGGAGCTGTTTTTT.

The CDR3 spells CASSYWQGDEQYF. CDR3 DNA sequence: TGTGCCAGCAGTTATTGGCAGGGCGACGAGCAGTACTTC. This chain joins TRBV6-5 and TRBJ2-7, with D possibly being TRBD1 (5 bases). V was clipped by 3 bases and J by 5 bases, with 11 bases between them. CDR1 MNHEY and CDR2 SVGAGI come from the germline V gene. CDR3 length: 13 residues.